What follows is one T cell receptor beta chain and its context. CDR1 is SGHTA and CDR2 is FQGTGA in the germline V gene. Trimming stripped 5 bases from V and 6 bases from J, with 8 bases between. The CDR3 has 13 amino acids. With random hexamers, reverse transcription was performed on about 0.5 to 1 ug of RNA. Across 54 Vbeta and 13 Jbeta, immunoSEQ multiplex PCR amplified TCR beta CDR3. A single record per CDR3 protein comes from TCRdb applying MiXCR to the immunoSEQ multiplex PCR reads. The sample shows over 200,000 distinct CDR3 sequences, 95% of them seen only once. The entry originates in a study of CD8 T cells in Susac syndrome. The patients serving as multiple sclerosis controls were treatment-naive. They had stable or active relapsing-remitting disease and fulfilled revised McDonald criteria. TEMRA cells were enriched by FACS, while CD8+ and CD4+ T cells were obtained through a negative isolation that was performed magnetically.

This clonotype was obtained from a human donor with multiple sclerosis. The V and J genes are TRBV7-3 and TRBJ1-6, with D perhaps TRBD1 (6 bases). The sample comprised CD4+ T cells from PBMCs. The CDR3 loop is CASSGQPNSPLHF. In DNA form, the CDR3 reads TGTGCCAGCAGCGGACAGCCTAATTCACCCCTCCACTTT.